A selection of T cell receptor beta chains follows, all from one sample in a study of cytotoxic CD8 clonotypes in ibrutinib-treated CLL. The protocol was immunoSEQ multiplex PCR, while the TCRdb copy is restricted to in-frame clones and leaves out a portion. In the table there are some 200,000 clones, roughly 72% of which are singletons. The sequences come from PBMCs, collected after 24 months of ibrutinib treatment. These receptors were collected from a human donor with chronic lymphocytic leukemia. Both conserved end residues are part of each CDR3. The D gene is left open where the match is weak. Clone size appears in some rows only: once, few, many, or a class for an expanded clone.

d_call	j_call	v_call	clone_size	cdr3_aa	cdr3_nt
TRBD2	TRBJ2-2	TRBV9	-	CASSGGTSQLGGELFF	TGTGCCAGCAGCGGCGGGACTAGCCAACTCGGGGGGGAGCTGTTTTTT
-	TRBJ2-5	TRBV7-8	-	CASSLGSYQETQYF	TGTGCCAGCAGCTTAGGCAGCTACCAAGAGACCCAGTACTTC
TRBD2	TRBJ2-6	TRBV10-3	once	CAISDSGAGASGANVLTF	TGTGCCATCAGTGATTCCGGAGCGGGAGCCTCTGGGGCCAACGTCCTGACTTTC
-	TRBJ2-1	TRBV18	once	CASSPKEYSYNEQFF	TGTGCCAGCTCACCGAAGGAGTATTCCTACAATGAGCAGTTCTTC
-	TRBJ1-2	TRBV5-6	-	CASSLGGRPYGYTF	TGTGCCAGCAGCTTGGGTGGACGGCCCTATGGCTACACCTTC
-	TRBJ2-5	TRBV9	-	CASSLAGGVETQYF	TGTGCCAGCAGCCTAGCTGGGGGAGTGGAGACCCAGTACTTC
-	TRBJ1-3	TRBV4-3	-	CASSQGQGSSGNTIYF	TGCGCCAGCAGCCAGGGTCAGGGGAGCTCTGGAAACACCATATATTTT
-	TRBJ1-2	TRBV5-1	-	CASSLGSGTYGYTF	TGCGCCAGCAGCTTGGGAAGCGGAACCTATGGCTACACCTTC
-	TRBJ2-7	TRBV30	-	CAWSEGITRSSYEQYF	TGTGCCTGGAGTGAAGGAATAACACGAAGCTCCTACGAGCAGTACTTC
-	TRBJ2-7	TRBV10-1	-	CASSPPSDRKYEQYF	TGCGCCAGCAGTCCCCCGAGTGACCGGAAATACGAGCAGTACTTC
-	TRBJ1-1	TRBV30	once	CAWTFLAEAFF	TGTGCCTGGACCTTTCTCGCTGAAGCTTTCTTT
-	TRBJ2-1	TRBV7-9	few	CASSPRGGGLYNEQFF	TGTGCCAGCAGCCCCAGAGGAGGGGGCCTCTACAATGAGCAGTTCTTC
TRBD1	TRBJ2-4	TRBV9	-	CASGGGTGENIQYF	TGTGCCAGCGGGGGCGGGACAGGGGAAAACATTCAGTACTTC
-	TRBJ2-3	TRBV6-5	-	CASSTRQGTDTQYF	TGTGCCAGCAGCACTCGACAGGGCACAGATACGCAGTATTTT
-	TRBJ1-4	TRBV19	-	CASSDVGRRNTNEKLFF	TGTGCCAGTAGCGACGTCGGACGGAGAAACACTAATGAAAAACTGTTTTTT
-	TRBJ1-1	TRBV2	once	CASSWDTNTEAFF	TGTGCCAGCAGTTGGGACACCAACACTGAAGCTTTCTTT
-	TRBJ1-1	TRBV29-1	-	CSVESRENWEAFF	TGCAGCGTTGAATCACGGGAAAACTGGGAAGCTTTCTTT
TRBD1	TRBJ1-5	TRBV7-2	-	CASSLGQGGSNQPQHF	TGTGCCAGCAGCTTGGGACAGGGGGGGAGCAATCAGCCCCAGCATTTT
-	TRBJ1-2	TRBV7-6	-	CASSGALAYGYTF	TGTGCCAGCTCGGGAGCTCTCGCCTATGGCTACACCTTC
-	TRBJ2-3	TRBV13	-	CASSLEADTQYF	TGTGCCAGCAGCTTAGAGGCAGATACGCAGTATTTT
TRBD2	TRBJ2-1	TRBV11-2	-	CASSPGLAGVNEQFF	TGTGCCAGCAGCCCGGGACTAGCGGGGGTCAATGAGCAGTTCTTC
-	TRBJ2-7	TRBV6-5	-	CASSSGAGSTYEQYF	TGTGCCAGCAGTTCGGGGGCCGGGAGTACCTACGAGCAGTACTTC
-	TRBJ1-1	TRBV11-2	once	CASSLDRGNTEAFF	TGTGCCAGCAGCTTAGACCGGGGTAACACTGAAGCTTTCTTT
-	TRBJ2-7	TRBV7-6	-	CASSLGARGYEQYF	TGTGCCAGCAGCTTAGGAGCTAGGGGCTACGAGCAGTACTTC
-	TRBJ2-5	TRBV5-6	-	CASSLVGGRFQETQYF	TGTGCCAGCAGCTTGGTTGGGGGGCGTTTTCAAGAGACCCAGTACTTC
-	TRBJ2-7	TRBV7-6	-	CASSLKAPSYEQYF	TGTGCCAGCAGCTTAAAGGCGCCCTCCTACGAGCAGTACTTC
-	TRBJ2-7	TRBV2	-	CASSPGLRGYEQYF	TGTGCCAGCAGTCCCGGACTAAGAGGCTACGAGCAGTACTTC
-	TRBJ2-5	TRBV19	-	CATQRRLEGETQYF	TGTGCCACCCAGCGGCGTCTAGAGGGAGAGACCCAGTACTTC
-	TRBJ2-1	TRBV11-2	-	CASSLVWGSNEQFF	TGTGCCAGCAGCTTAGTTTGGGGGTCAAATGAGCAGTTCTTC
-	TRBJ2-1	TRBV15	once	CATSRDLRGEQFF	TGTGCCACCAGCAGAGATCTCCGGGGTGAGCAGTTCTTC
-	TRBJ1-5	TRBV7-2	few	CASGRQQPQHF	TGTGCCAGCGGTAGACAGCAGCCCCAGCATTTT
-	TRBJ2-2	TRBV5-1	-	CASSLVAGELFF	TGCGCCAGCAGCTTGGTGGCCGGGGAGCTGTTTTTT
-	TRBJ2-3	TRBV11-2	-	CASSLGGTRTDTQYF	TGTGCCAGCAGCTTAGGGGGGACCCGCACAGATACGCAGTATTTT
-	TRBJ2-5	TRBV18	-	CASSPPRGRGQETQYF	TGTGCCAGCTCACCACCGAGGGGGAGGGGTCAAGAGACCCAGTACTTC
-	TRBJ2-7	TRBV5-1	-	CASSFNFNEQYF	TGCGCCAGCAGCTTTAATTTCAACGAGCAGTACTTC
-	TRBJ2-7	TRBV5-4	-	CASSLGAYEQYF	TGTGCCAGCAGCTTGGGCGCCTACGAGCAGTACTTC
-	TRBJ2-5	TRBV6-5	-	CASSYPDNQETQYF	TGTGCCAGCAGTTATCCAGACAACCAAGAGACCCAGTACTTC
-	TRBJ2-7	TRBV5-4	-	CASSGEYVGEQYF	TGTGCCAGCTCGGGGGAGTATGTAGGCGAGCAGTACTTC
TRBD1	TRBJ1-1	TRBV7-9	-	CASSSGQGVDTEAFF	TGTGCCAGCAGCTCCGGACAGGGAGTAGACACTGAAGCTTTCTTT
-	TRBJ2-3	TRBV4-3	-	CASSRDGSTDTQYF	TGCGCCAGCAGCCGGGACGGGAGCACAGATACGCAGTATTTT
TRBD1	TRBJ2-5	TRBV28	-	CASRYRGRETQYF	TGTGCCAGCAGATACAGGGGTAGGGAGACCCAGTACTTC